This passage covers 20 T cell receptor beta chains from one sample sequenced in a study of neoadjuvant nivolumab and ipilimumab in lung cancer. Profiling relied on immunoSEQ multiplex PCR, and the TCRdb table lists in-frame clones only, not all of them. The sample has 40,000 to 60,000 clones; roughly 89% are singletons. The sequencing here drew on blood, taken before neoadjuvant nivolumab, alone or with ipilimumab. These receptor sequences come from an adult with non-small cell lung cancer. Some clones in this sample may be carry-over from other donors' samples.

This sequence joins TRBV11-2 and TRBJ2-3; D unclear. Trimming removed 5 bases at V and 2 bases at J, with 14 bases between. Germline CDR1 reads SGHAT; CDR2 reads FQNNGV. The CDR3 runs 15 residues. CDR3 DNA: TGTGCCAGCAGCCCCCGGTTGGGGTTCACAGATACGCAGTATTTT. This sequence encodes CASSPRLGFTDTQYF. The variable domain in full, with the rest retrieved from reference TRBV11-2 and TRBJ2-3, is EAGVAQSPRYKIIEKRQSVAFWCNPISGHATLYWYQQILGQGPKLLIQFQNNGVVDDSQLPKDRFSAERLKGVDSTLKIQPAKLEDSAVYLCASSPRLGFTDTQYFGPGTRLTVL.

The chain links TRBV5-6 to TRBJ1-2; D is uncertain. Trimming shortened V by 4 bases and J by 6 bases, and 16 bases separated the two germline ends. This CDR3 is built from 14 residues. CDR1 and CDR2 (germline): SGHDT, YYEEEE. CDR3 sequence: CASSPPALRDGYTF. In nucleotides, the CDR3 is TGTGCCAGCAGCCCACCGGCCCTGAGAGATGGCTACACCTTC.

The rearrangement joins TRBV9 to TRBJ2-7, with D perhaps TRBD2 (5 bases). This CDR3 has 15 amino acids. Germline CDR1 is SGDLS and CDR2 is YYNGEE. The V gene lost 4 bases and the J gene lost 0 bases, with 14 bases spanning the gap. The CDR3, as DNA: TGTGCCAGCAGCACCAACCCGACTACCTCCTACGAGCAGTACTTC. It yields the protein CASSTNPTTSYEQYF.

This clone appeared a single time. The chain combines TRBV10-1 with TRBJ1-2, with a tentative D call TRBD1 (5 bases). CDR3 length: 13 amino acids. Trimming left V 5 bases short and J 4 bases short, with 11 bases between. CDR1 and CDR2 (germline): WNHNN, SYGVQD (reference sequence). CDR3: CASSPGGVYGYTF. The CDR3 DNA follows: TGCGCCAGCAGTCCCGGGGGGGTCTATGGCTACACCTTC.

V usage is TRBV12-5 and J usage is TRBJ1-5; no firm D call. Germline CDR1 is LGHNT and CDR2 is FRNRAP. The CDR3 is 12 residues long. The V gene lost 2 bases and the J gene lost 12 bases, with 11 bases spanning the gap. This CDR3 is CASGLSAPSQHF. DNA of the CDR3: TGTGCTAGTGGTTTGAGCGCCCCCAGCCAGCATTTT.

This sequence joins TRBV11-2 and TRBJ2-7; 8 bases fit TRBD1. CDR3 size: 16 residues. V lost 5 bases to trimming and J lost 4 bases; unmatched junction nucleotides: 13. Germline lookup yields CDR1 SGHAT and CDR2 FQNNGV. DNA of the CDR3: TGTGCCAGCAGCCCTGTGGGCGGACAGGGTATATACGAGCAGTACTTC. It translates to CASSPVGGQGIYEQYF.

This chain links TRBV7-2 with TRBJ2-5, with D uncertain. The CDR3 sequence is 15 residues long. The germline V and J ends were trimmed by 5 bases and 2 bases, with 15 bases remaining between them. Germline V CDR1 and CDR2: SGHTA, FQGNSA. CDR3 DNA: TGTGCCAGCAGCCCCCCCGGACGAACTCAAGAGACCCAGTACTTC. Its translation: CASSPPGRTQETQYF.

The rearrangement links TRBV19 to TRBJ2-5; 13 bases are shared with TRBD2. This CDR3 is 16 amino acids long. The germline CDR1 and CDR2 sequences are LNHDA and SQIVND (reference sequence). The V segment lost 5 bases and the J segment 4 bases; nucleotides outside the gene matches: 7. Here the CDR3 reads CASSPRTSGRGETQYF. DNA for the CDR3: TGTGCCAGTAGTCCTCGGACTAGCGGGAGAGGAGAGACCCAGTACTTC.

The V gene is TRBV27, the J gene TRBJ2-1; D remains unclear. The V gene lost 6 bases and the J gene lost 8 bases, with 14 bases spanning the gap. Germline CDR1 and CDR2: MNHEY and SMNVEV (reference sequence). This CDR3 comprises 13 residues. CDR3 loop: CASSPKGIDEQFF. CDR3 sequence (DNA): TGTGCCAGCAGCCCCAAGGGTATCGATGAGCAGTTCTTC.

The chain combines TRBV19 with TRBJ2-3, with D possibly being TRBD1 or TRBD2 (5 bases each). Germline loops: CDR1 LNHDA, CDR2 SQIVND (reference sequence). The CDR3 runs 15 residues. Trimming pared 6 bases from V and 2 bases from J, leaving 15 bases between. As DNA, the CDR3 is TGTGCCAGTAGGGGTGGAACGGGGCTCACAGATACGCAGTATTTT. Protein product: CASRGGTGLTDTQYF. Full variable domain (remainder filled in from reference TRBV19 and TRBJ2-3): DGGITQSPKYLFRKEGQNVTLSCEQNLNHDAMYWYRQDPGQGLRLIYYSQIVNDFQKGDIAEGYSVSREKKESFPLTVTSAQKNPTAFYLCASRGGTGLTDTQYFGPGTRLTVL.

The DNA of the CDR3 is TGTGCCAGCAGCCCTTTGGGCGGGAGAGGCGAGCAGTACTTC. Translated, it gives CASSPLGGRGEQYF. The chain couples TRBV11-1 to TRBJ2-7; TRBD2 matches at 7 bases. The CDR3 runs 14 residues. Germline CDR1 reads SGHAT; CDR2 reads FQDESV (reference sequence). The junction had 10 bases not matched to a gene; V was cut back by 5 bases and J by 6 bases.

This sequence joins TRBV2 and TRBJ2-2; 7 positions match TRBD1. This CDR3 has 14 amino acids. The V gene end was trimmed by 6 bases and the J gene end by 5 bases; junction bases not matched to a gene: 6. CDR1 is SNHLY and CDR2 is FYNNEI in the germline V gene. CDR3 sequence: CASRGTVGTGELFF. CDR3 in DNA: TGTGCCAGCAGAGGGACAGTTGGGACCGGGGAGCTGTTTTTT.

CDR3 coding DNA: TGCAGCGTTGGAAGGCTTGGCGGGACCGCCGACAAAAACATTCAGTACTTC. This encodes CSVGRLGGTADKNIQYF. The V and J genes are TRBV29-1 and TRBJ2-4, with a possible D match to TRBD2 (6 bases). Germline CDR1 reads SQVTM; CDR2 reads ANQGSEA. The CDR3 is made up of 17 amino acids. Trimming shortened V by 4 bases and J by 3 bases, and 22 bases separated the two germline ends.

This clone appeared once. The V call is TRBV30, the J call TRBJ2-7; a weak D match, TRBD1 (7 bases). V lost 5 bases and J lost 6, with 23 bases in between. Germline CDR1 reads GTSNPN; CDR2 reads SVGIG (reference sequence). This CDR3 has 15 residues. DNA for the CDR3: TGTGCCTGGGCGGGACAGACGTGGGTTCAAGGCGAGCAGTACTTC. It yields the protein CAWAGQTWVQGEQYF.

The V gene is TRBV30, the J gene TRBJ1-5, with D uncertain. Germline assignment: CDR1 GTSNPN and CDR2 SVGIG (reference sequence). The CDR3 runs to 13 residues. Trimming shortened V by 0 bases and J by 2 bases, and 5 bases separated the two germline ends. The CDR3 coding sequence is TGTGCCTGGAGTGTATTGCGCAATCAGCCCCAGCATTTT. This translates into CAWSVLRNQPQHF. Full variable domain (rest looked up from reference TRBV30 and TRBJ1-5): SQTIHQWPATLVQPVGSPLSLECTVEGTSNPNLYWYRQAAGRGLQLLFYSVGIGQISSEVPQNLSASRPQDRQFILSSKKLLLSDSGFYLCAWSVLRNQPQHFGDGTRLSIL.

The rearrangement uses TRBV29-1 and TRBJ1-1; no definite D call. CDR3 length: 13 amino acids. Germline V lookup: CDR1 SQVTM, CDR2 ANQGSEA. The V and J ends lost 3 bases and 1 base respectively, with 9 bases between them. The DNA for the CDR3 is TGCAGCGTTGAGAAACAGAAGAACACTGAAGCTTTCTTT. This codes for CSVEKQKNTEAFF.

This clone was seen only once. The chain couples TRBV18 to TRBJ2-7, with D tentatively TRBD1 or TRBD2 (5 bases each). CDR3 length: 14 amino acids. Trimming shortened V by 2 bases and J by 0 bases, and 8 bases separated the two germline ends. The germline CDR1 and CDR2 sequences are KGHSH and LQKENI. In DNA form, the CDR3 reads TGTGCCAGCTCACCATGGGGGAGCTCCTACGAGCAGTACTTC. Its protein product is CASSPWGSSYEQYF.

V usage is TRBV5-4 and J usage is TRBJ1-3, with 7 bases aligning to TRBD1. Germline CDR1 is SGHNT and CDR2 is YYREEE (reference sequence). This CDR3 has 17 residues. The junction had 8 bases not matched to a gene; V was cut back by 2 bases and J by 0 bases. In DNA, the CDR3 is TGTGCCAGCAGCTTAATACGTGGGACAGCCTCTGGAAACACCATATATTTT. Its protein is CASSLIRGTASGNTIYF. The full variable domain, completed using reference TRBV5-4 and TRBJ1-3, is ETGVTQSPTHLIKTRGQQVTLRCSSQSGHNTVSWYQQALGQGPQFIFQYYREEENGRGNFPPRFSGLQFPNYSSELNVNALELDDSALYLCASSLIRGTASGNTIYFGEGSWLTVV.

The V call is TRBV7-2, the J call TRBJ2-2; the D is unclear. V dropped 4 bases and J dropped 0 bases, with 6 bases sitting between them. This CDR3 is built from 14 residues. Looked up from germline, CDR1 is SGHTA and CDR2 is FQGNSA. The CDR3 region has the DNA TGTGCCAGCAGCTCGAACACGAACACCGGGGAGCTGTTTTTT. Translation gives CASSSNTNTGELFF.

The J gene is TRBJ1-3, the V gene TRBV18; D may be TRBD1 (6 bases). CDR1 KGHSH and CDR2 LQKENI come from the germline V gene. This CDR3 region has 15 residues. Trimming stripped 7 bases from V and 0 bases from J, with 13 bases between. Here the CDR3 DNA reads TGTGCCAGCTTACCGGACAGCCGCTCTGGAAACACCATATATTTT. It translates to CASLPDSRSGNTIYF.